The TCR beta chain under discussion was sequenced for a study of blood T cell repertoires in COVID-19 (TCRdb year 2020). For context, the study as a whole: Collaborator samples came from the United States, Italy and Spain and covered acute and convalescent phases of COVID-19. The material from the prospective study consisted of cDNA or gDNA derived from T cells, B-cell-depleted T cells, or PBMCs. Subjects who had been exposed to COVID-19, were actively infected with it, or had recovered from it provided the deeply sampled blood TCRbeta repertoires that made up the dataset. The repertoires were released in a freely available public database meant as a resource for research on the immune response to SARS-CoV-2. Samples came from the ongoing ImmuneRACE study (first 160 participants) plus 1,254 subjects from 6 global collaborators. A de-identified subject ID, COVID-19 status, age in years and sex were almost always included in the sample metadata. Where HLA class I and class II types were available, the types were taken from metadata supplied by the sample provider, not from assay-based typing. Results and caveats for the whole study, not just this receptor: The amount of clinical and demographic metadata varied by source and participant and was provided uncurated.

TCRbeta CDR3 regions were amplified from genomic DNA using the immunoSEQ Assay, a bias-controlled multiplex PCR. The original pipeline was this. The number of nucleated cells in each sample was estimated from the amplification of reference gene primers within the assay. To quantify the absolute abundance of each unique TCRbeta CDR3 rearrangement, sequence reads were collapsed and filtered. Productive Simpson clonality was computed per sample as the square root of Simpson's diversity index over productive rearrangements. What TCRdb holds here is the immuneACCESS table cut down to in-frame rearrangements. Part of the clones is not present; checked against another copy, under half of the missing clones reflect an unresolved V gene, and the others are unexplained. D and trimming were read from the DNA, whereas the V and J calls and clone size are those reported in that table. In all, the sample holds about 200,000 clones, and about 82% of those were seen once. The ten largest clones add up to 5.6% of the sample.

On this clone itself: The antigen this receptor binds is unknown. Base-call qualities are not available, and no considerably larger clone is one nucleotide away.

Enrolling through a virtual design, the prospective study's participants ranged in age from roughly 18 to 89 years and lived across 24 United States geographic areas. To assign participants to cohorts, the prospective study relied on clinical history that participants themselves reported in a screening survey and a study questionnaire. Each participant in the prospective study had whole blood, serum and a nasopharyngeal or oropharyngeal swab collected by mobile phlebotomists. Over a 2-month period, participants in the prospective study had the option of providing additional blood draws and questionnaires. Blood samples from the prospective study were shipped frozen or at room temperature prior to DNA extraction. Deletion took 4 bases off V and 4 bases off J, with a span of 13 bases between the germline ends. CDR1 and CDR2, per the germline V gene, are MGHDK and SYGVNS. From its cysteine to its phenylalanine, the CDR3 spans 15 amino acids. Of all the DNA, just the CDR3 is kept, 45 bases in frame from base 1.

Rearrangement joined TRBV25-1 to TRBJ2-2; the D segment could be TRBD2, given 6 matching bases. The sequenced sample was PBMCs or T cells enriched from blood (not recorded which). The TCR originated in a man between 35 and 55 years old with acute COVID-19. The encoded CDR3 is CASSVAGKTTGELFF. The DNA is TGTGCCAGCAGTGTTGCGGGGAAGACCACCGGGGAGCTGTTTTTT.